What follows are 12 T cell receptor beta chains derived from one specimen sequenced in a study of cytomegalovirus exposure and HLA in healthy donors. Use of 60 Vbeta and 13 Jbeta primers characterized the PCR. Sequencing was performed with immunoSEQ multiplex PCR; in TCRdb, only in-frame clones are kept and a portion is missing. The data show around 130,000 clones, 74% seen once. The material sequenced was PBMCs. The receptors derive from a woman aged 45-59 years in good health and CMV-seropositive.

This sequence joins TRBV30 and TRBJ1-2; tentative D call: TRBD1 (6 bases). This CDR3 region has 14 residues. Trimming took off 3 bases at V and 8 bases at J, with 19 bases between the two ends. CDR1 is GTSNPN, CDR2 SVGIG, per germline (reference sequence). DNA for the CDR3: TGTGCCTGGAGCGAAACATCCGGGACAAGAGGCTACACCTTC. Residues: CAWSETSGTRGYTF.

CDR3 nucleotides: TGCGCCAGCAGCTTGGCGACTAGCGGACTGACAGATACGCAGTATTTT. Translated, it gives CASSLATSGLTDTQYF. The chain couples TRBV5-1 to TRBJ2-3; 9 positions match TRBD2. The CDR3 sequence is 16 residues long. The V and J ends lost 0 bases and 3 bases, in that order; junction bases with no gene match: 5. From germline, CDR1 is SGHRS and CDR2 YFSETQ.

CDR3 bases: TGTGCCAGCCGCAGGGACACCCATCTCCCGCAGTTCTTC. It translates to CASRRDTHLPQFF. V gene TRBV6-5 combines with J gene TRBJ2-1; D is possibly TRBD1 (6 bases). The CDR3 covers 13 residues. Germline V gene sequence: CDR1 MNHEY, CDR2 SVGAGI. V was trimmed by 8 bases and J by 12 bases, leaving 20 bases between them.

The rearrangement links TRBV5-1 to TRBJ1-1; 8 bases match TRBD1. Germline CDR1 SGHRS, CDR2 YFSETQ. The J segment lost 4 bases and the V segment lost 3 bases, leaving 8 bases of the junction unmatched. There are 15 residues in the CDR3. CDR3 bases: TGCGCCAGCAGCTCTACAGGGGGGTTGGGCACTGAAGCTTTCTTT. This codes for CASSSTGGLGTEAFF.

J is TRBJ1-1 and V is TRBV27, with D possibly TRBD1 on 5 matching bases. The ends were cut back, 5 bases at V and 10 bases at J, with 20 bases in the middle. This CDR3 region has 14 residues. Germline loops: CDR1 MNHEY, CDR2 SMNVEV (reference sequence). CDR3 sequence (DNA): TGTGCCAGCAGTACCCGGGACTCTATCGGTGGAGCTTTCTTT. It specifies CASSTRDSIGGAFF.

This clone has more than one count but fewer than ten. In nucleotides, the CDR3 is TGTGCCAGCACCAGAGGCTTCCCCTACGAGCAGTACTTC. Translating gives CASTRGFPYEQYF. The V and J genes are TRBV6-5 and TRBJ2-7; no reliable D call. CDR1 and CDR2 from the germline V gene are MNHEY and SVGAGI. This CDR3 contains 13 residues. Trimming left V 7 bases short and J 2 bases short, with 12 bases between.

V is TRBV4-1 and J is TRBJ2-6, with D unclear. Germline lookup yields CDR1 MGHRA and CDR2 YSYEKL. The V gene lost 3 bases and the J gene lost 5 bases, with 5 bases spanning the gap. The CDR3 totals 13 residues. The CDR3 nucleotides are TGCGCCAGCAGCCACCCTAGGGCCAACGTCCTGACTTTC. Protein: CASSHPRANVLTF.

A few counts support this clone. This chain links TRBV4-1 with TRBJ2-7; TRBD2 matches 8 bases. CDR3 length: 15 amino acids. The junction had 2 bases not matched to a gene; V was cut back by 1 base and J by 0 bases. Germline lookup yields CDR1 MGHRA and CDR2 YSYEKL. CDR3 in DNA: TGCGCCAGCAGCCAAGGACTAGCGCGCTCCTACGAGCAGTACTTC. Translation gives CASSQGLARSYEQYF.

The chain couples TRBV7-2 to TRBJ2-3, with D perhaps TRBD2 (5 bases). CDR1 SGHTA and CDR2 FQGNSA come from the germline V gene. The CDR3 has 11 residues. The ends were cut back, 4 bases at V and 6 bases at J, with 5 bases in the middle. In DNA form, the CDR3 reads TGTGCCAGCAGCTGGGAGGATACGCAGTATTTT. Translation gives CASSWEDTQYF.

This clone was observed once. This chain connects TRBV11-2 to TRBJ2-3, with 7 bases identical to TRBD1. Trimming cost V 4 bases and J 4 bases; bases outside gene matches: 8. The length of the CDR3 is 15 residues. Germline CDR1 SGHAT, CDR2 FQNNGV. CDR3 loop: CASSSYRGKADTQYF. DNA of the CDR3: TGTGCCAGCAGCTCCTACAGGGGTAAGGCAGATACGCAGTATTTT.

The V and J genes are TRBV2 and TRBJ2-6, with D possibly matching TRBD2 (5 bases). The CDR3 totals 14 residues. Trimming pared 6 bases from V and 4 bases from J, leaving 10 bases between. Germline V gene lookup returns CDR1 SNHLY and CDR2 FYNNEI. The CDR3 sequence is CASRATGGANVLTF. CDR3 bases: TGTGCCAGCAGGGCGACGGGAGGGGCCAACGTCCTGACTTTC.

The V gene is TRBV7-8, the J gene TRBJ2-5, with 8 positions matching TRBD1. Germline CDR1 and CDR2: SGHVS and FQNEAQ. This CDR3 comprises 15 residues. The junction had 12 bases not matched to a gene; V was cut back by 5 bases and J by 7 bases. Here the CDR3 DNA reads TGTGCCAGCAGCCCCGCGACAGGGGCATACGGGACCCAGTACTTC. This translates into CASSPATGAYGTQYF.